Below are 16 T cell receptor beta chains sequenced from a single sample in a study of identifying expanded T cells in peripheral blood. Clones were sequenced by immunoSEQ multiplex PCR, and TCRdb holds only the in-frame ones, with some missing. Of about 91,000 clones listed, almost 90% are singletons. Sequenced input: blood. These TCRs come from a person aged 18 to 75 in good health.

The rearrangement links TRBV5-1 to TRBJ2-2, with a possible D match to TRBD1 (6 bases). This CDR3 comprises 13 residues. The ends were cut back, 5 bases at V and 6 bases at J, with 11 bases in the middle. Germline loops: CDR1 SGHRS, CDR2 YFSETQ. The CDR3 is CASRDAGAGELFF. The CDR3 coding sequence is TGCGCCAGCAGAGACGCAGGGGCCGGGGAGCTGTTTTTT.

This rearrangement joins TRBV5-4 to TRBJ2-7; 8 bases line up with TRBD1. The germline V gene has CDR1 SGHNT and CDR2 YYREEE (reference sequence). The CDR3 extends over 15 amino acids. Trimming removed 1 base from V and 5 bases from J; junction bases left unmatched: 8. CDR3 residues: CASSLINRGSDEQYF. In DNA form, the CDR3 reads TGTGCCAGCAGCTTGATAAACAGGGGGAGCGACGAGCAGTACTTC. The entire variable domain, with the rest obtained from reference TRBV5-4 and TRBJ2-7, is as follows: ETGVTQSPTHLIKTRGQQVTLRCSSQSGHNTVSWYQQALGQGPQFIFQYYREEENGRGNFPPRFSGLQFPNYSSELNVNALELDDSALYLCASSLINRGSDEQYFGPGTRLTVT.

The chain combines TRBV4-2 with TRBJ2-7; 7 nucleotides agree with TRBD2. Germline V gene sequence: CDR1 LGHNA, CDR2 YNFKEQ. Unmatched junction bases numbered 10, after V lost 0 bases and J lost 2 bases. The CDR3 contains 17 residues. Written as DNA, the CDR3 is TGTGCCAGCAGCCAAGATAGCGAGCGGGACCACCCCTACGAGCAGTACTTC. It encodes CASSQDSERDHPYEQYF.

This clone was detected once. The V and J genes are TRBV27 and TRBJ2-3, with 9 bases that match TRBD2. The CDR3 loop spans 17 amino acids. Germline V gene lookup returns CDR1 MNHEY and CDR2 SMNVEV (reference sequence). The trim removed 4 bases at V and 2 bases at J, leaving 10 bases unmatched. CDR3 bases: TGTGCCAGCAGTTCCATCCCGGGACTAGCCTTCACAGATACGCAGTATTTT. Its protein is CASSSIPGLAFTDTQYF.

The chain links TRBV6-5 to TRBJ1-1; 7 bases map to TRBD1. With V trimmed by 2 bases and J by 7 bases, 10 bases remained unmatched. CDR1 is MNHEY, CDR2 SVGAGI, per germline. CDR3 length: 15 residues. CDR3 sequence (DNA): TGTGCCAGCAGTTACCGAGAAGAGGGGGCGGATGAAGCTTTCTTT. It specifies CASSYREEGADEAFF.

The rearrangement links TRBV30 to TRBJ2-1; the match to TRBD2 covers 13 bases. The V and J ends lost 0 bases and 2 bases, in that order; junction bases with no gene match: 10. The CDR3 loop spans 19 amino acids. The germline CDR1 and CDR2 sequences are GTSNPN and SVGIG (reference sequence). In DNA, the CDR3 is TGTGCCTGGAGTGTACCCCAACTAGCGGGAGGGCTGCCCTACAATGAGCAGTTCTTC. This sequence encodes CAWSVPQLAGGLPYNEQFF.

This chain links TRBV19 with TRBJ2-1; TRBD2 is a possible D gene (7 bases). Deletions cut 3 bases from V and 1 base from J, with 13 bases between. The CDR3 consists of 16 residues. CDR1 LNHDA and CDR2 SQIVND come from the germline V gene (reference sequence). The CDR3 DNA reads TGTGCCAGTAGTATCCGGAGGGGGGGGTCCTACAATGAGCAGTTCTTC. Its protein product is CASSIRRGGSYNEQFF.

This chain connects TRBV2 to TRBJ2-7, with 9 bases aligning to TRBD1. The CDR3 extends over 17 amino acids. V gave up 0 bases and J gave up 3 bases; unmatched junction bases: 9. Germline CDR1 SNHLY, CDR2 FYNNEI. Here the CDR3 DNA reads TGTGCCAGCAGTGAAGCGCCAACGGGACAGGGCAGCTACGAGCAGTACTTC. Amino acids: CASSEAPTGQGSYEQYF. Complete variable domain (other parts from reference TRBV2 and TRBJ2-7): EPEVTQTPSHQVTQMGQEVILRCVPISNHLYFYWYRQILGQKVEFLVSFYNNEISEKSEIFDDQFSVERPDGSNFTLKIRSTKLEDSAMYFCASSEAPTGQGSYEQYFGPGTRLTVT.

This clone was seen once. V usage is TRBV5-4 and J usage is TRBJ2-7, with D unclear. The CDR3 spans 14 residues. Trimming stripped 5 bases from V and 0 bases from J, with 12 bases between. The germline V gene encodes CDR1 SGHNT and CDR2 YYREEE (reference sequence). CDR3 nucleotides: TGTGCCAGCAGGGCATCACGGAGCTCCTACGAGCAGTACTTC. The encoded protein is CASRASRSSYEQYF.

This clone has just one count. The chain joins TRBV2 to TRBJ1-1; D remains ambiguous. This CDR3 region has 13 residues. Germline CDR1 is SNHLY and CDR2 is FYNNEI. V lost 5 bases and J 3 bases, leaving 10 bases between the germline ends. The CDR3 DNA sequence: TGTGCCAGCAGTCAGGTACAACACACTGAAGCTTTCTTT. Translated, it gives CASSQVQHTEAFF.

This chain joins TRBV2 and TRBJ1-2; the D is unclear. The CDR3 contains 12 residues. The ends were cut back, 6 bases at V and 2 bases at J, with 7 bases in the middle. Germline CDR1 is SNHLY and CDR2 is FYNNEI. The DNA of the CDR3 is TGTGCCAGCAGCCGACAAAACTATGGCTACACCTTC. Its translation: CASSRQNYGYTF.

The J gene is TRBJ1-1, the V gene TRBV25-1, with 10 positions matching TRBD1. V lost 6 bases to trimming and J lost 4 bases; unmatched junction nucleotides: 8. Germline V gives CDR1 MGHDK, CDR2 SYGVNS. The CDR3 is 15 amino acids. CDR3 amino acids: CASSPATGGRTEAFF. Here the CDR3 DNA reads TGTGCCAGCAGCCCTGCGACAGGGGGCCGCACTGAAGCTTTCTTT.

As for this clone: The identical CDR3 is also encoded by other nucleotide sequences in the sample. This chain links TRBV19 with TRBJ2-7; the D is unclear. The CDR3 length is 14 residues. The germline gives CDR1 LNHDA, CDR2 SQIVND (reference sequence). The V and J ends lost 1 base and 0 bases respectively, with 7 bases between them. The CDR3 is CASSIVPGSYEQYF. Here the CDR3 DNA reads TGTGCCAGTAGTATAGTTCCTGGCTCCTACGAGCAGTACTTC. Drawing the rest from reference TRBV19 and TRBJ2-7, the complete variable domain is DGGITQSPKYLFRKEGQNVTLSCEQNLNHDAMYWYRQDPGQGLRLIYYSQIVNDFQKGDIAEGYSVSREKKESFPLTVTSAQKNPTAFYLCASSIVPGSYEQYFGPGTRLTVT.

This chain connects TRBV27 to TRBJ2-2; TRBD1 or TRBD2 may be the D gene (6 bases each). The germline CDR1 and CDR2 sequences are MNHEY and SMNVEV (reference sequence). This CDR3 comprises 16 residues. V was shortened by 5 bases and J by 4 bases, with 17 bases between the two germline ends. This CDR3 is CASSRGGGRSTGELFF. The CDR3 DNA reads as TGTGCCAGCAGTCGCGGAGGGGGGCGCAGCACCGGGGAGCTGTTTTTT.

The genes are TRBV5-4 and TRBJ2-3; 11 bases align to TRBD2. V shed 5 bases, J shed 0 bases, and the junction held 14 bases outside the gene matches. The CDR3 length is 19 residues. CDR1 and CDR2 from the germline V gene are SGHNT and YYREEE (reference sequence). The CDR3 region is CASRSYPGLAVSSTDTQYF. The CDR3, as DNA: TGTGCCAGCAGATCCTATCCGGGACTAGCGGTCTCTAGCACAGATACGCAGTATTTT.

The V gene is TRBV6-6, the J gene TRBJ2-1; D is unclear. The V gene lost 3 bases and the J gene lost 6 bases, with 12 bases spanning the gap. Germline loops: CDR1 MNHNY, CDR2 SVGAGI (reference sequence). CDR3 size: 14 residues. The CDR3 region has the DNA TGTGCCAGCAGTTATGAGGCCGGTGGCAATGAGCAGTTCTTC. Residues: CASSYEAGGNEQFF.